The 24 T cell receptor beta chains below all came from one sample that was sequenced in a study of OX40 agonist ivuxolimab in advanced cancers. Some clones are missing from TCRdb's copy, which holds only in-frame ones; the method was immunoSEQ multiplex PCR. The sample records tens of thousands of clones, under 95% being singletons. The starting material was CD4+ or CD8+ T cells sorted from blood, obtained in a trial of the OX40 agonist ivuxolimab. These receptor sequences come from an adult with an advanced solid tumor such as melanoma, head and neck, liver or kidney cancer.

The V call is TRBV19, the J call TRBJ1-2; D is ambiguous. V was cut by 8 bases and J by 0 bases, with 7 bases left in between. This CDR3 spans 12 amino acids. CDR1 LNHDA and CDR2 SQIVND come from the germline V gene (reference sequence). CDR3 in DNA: TGTGCCAGTGGTCACTCTAACTATGGCTACACCTTC. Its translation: CASGHSNYGYTF.

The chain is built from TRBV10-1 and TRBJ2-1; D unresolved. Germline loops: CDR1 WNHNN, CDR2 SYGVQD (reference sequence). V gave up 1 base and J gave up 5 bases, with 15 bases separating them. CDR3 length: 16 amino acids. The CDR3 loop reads CASSEYRLGYHNEQFF. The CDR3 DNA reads TGCGCCAGCAGTGAGTACAGATTGGGGTACCACAATGAGCAGTTCTTC.

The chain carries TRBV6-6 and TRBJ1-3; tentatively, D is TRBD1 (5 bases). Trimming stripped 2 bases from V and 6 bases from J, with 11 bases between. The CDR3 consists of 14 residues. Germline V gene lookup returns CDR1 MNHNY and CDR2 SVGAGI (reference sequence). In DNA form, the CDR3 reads TGTGCCAGCAGTTACGGGGCTTATGAAAACACCATATATTTT. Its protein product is CASSYGAYENTIYF.

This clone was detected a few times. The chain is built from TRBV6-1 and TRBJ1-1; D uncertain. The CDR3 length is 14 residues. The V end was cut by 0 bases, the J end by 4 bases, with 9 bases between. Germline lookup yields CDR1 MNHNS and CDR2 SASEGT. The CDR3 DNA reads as TGTGCCAGCAGTGAAGCGCGGGTGGCCACTGAAGCTTTCTTT. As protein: CASSEARVATEAFF.

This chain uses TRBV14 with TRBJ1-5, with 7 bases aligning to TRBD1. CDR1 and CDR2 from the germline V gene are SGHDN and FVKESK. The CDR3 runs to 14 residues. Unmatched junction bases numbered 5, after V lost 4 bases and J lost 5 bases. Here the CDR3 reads CASSPRQGHQPQHF. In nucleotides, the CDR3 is TGTGCCAGCAGCCCCCGACAGGGTCATCAGCCCCAGCATTTT.

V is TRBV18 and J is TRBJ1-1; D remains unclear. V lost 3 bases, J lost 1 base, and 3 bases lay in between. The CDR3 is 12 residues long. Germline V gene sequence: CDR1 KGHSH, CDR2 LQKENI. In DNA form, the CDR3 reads TGTGCCAGCTCACCCACGAACACTGAAGCTTTCTTT. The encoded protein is CASSPTNTEAFF.

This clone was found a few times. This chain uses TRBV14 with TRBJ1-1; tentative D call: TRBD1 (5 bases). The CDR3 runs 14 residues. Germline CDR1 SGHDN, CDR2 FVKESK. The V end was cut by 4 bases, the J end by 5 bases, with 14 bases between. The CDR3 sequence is CASSRETATTEAFF. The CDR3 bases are TGTGCCAGCAGCCGAGAGACAGCTACAACTGAAGCTTTCTTT.

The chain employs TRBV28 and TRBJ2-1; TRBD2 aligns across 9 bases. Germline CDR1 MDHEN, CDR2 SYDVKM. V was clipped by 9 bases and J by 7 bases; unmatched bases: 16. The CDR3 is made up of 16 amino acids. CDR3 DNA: TGTGCCAGTTCTACCCCCAGCGGGGGGTCAGGGAATGAGCAGTTCTTC. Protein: CASSTPSGGSGNEQFF.

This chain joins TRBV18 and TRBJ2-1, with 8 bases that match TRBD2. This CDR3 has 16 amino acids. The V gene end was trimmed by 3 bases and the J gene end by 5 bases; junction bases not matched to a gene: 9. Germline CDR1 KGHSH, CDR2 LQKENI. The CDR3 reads CASSPLSGMPHNEQFF. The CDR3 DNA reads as TGTGCCAGCTCACCTCTTAGCGGGATGCCCCACAATGAGCAGTTCTTC.

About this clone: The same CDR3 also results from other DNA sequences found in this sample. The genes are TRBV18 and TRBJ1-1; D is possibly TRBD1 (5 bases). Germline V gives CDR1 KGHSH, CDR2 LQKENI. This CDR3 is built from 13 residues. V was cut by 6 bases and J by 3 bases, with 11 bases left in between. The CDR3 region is CASSPPGDTEAFF. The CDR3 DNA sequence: TGTGCCAGCTCCCCCCCGGGGGACACTGAAGCTTTCTTT. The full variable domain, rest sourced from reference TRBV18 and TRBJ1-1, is NAGVMQNPRHLVRRRGQEARLRCSPMKGHSHVYWYRQLPEEGLKFMVYLQKENIIDESGMPKERFSAEFPKEGPSILRIQQVVRGDSAAYFCASSPPGDTEAFFGQGTRLTVV.

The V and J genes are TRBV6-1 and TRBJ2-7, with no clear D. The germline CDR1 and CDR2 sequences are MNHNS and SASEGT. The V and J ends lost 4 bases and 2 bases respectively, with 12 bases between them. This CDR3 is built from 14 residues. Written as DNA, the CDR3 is TGTGCCAGCAGTGGTCAGGCTAGACCCTACGAGCAGTACTTC. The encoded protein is CASSGQARPYEQYF.

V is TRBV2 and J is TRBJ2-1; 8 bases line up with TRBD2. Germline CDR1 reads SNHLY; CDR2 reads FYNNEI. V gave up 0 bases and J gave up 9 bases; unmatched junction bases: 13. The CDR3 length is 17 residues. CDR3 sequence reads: CASSEARRGAPRAEQFF. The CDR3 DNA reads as TGTGCCAGCAGTGAAGCGCGGCGGGGGGCCCCTCGGGCTGAGCAGTTCTTC.

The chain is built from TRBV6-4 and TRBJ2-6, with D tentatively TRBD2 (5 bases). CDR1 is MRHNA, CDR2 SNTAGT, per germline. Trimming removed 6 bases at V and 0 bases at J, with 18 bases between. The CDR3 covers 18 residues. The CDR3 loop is CASSEGSLINSGANVLTF. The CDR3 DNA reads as TGTGCCAGCAGCGAGGGATCCCTTATTAACTCTGGGGCCAACGTCCTGACTTTC.

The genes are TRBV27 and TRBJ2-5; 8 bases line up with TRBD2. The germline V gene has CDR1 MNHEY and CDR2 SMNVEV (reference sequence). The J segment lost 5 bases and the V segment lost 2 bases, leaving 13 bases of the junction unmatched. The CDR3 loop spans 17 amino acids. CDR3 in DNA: TGTGCCAGCAGTTTAAGGCTGGGAGCGGGAGTCGTGGAGACCCAGTACTTC. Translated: CASSLRLGAGVVETQYF.

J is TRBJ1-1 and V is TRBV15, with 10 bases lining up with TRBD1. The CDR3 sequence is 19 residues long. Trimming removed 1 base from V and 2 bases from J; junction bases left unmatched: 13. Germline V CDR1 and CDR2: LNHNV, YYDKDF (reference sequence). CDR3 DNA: TGTGCCACCAGCAGAGTAAGAACCGGGACAGGGGCATCTAACACTGAAGCTTTCTTT. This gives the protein CATSRVRTGTGASNTEAFF.

CDR3 amino acids: CASSYSATLGSPLHF. The CDR3 DNA reads TGTGCCAGCAGCTACTCAGCCACCTTAGGGTCACCCCTCCACTTT. The J gene is TRBJ1-6, the V gene TRBV7-8; D call uncertain. Trimming left V 4 bases short and J 10 bases short, with 17 bases between. The CDR3 spans 15 residues. From germline, CDR1 is SGHVS and CDR2 FQNEAQ.

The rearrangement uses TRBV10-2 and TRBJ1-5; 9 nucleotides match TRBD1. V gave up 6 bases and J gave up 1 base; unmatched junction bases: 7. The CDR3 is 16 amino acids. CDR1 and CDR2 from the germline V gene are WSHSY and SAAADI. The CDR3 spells CASRQGAGISNQPQHF. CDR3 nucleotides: TGCGCCAGCAGACAGGGGGCGGGTATCAGCAATCAGCCCCAGCATTTT.

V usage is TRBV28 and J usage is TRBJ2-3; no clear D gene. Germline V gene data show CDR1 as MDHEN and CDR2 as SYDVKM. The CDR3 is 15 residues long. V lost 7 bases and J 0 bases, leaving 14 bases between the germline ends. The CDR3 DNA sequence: TGTGCCAGCAACATTTTCAGGTCTAGCACAGATACGCAGTATTTT. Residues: CASNIFRSSTDTQYF.

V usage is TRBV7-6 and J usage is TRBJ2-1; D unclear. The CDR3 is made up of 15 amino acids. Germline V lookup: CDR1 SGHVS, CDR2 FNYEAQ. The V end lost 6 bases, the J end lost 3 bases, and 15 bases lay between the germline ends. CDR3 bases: TGTGCCAGCAGTTACGGCACTCCAAACTACAATGAGCAGTTCTTC. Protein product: CASSYGTPNYNEQFF.

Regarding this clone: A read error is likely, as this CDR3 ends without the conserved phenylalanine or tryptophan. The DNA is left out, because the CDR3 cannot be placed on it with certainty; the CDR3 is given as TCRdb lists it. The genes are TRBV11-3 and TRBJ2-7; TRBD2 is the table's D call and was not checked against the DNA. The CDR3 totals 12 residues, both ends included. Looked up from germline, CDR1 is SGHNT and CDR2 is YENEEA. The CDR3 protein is CASSSGPYYTSL.

CDR3 loop: CASSIQTDTEAFF. CDR3 DNA sequence: TGTGCCAGTAGTATTCAGACAGACACTGAAGCTTTCTTT. This rearrangement joins TRBV19 to TRBJ1-1, with D tentatively TRBD1 (5 bases). The ends were cut back, 3 bases at V and 3 bases at J, with 8 bases in the middle. This CDR3 comprises 13 residues. CDR1 and CDR2 (germline): LNHDA, SQIVND (reference sequence).

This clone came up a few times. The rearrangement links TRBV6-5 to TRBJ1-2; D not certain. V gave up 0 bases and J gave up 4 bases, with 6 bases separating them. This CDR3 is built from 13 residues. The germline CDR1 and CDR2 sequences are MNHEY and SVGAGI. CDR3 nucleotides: TGTGCCAGCAGTTACTCGATGGTCTATGGCTACACCTTC. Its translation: CASSYSMVYGYTF.

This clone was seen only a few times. CDR3 nucleotides: TGTGCCAGCAGTTCTGTACAGGTGACGTTCTTC. Translated, it gives CASSSVQVTFF. This sequence joins TRBV6-6 and TRBJ2-1; D possibly corresponds to TRBD1 (5 bases). This CDR3 has 11 amino acids. The germline gives CDR1 MNHNY, CDR2 SVGAGI (reference sequence). Trimming shortened V by 4 bases and J by 15 bases, and 13 bases separated the two germline ends.

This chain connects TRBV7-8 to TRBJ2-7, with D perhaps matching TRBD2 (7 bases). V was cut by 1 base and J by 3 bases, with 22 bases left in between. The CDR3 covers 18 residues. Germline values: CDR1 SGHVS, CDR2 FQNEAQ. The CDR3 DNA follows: TGTGCCAGCAGCTTAGAATCTAGCGGACAGCTCAATTTCTACGAGCAGTACTTC. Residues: CASSLESSGQLNFYEQYF.